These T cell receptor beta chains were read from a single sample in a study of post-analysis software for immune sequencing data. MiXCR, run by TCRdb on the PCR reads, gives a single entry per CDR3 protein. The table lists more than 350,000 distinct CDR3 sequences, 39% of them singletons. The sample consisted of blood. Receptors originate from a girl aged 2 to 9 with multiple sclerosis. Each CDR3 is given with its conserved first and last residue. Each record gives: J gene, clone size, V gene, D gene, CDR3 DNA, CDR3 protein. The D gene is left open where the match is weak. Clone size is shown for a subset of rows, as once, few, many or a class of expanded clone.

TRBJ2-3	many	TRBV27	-	TGTGCCAGCCGGACGCGTCACGTAGATACGCAGTATTTT	CASRTRHVDTQYF
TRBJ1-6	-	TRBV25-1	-	TGTGCCAGCAGTGAAGAGGGGGGCTCGGCTTCACCCCTCCACTTT	CASSEEGGSASPLHF
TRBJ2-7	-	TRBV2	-	TGTGCCAGCAGTGTCGGAGCGACGGCCTACGAGCAGTACTTC	CASSVGATAYEQYF
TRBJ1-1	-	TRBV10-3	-	TGTGCCTCCTCTTCTTATGAGAACACTGAAGCTTTCTTT	CASSSYENTEAFF
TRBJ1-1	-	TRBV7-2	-	TGTGCTACCACGGACAGTAACACTGAAGCTTTCTTT	CATTDSNTEAFF
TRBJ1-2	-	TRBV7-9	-	TGTGCCAGCAGCCGAAATAAGCAAGTTTTTAACTATGGCTACACCTTC	CASSRNKQVFNYGYTF
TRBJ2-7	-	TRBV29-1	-	TGCAGCGTACAATATGTCTACGAGCAGTACTTC	CSVQYVYEQYF
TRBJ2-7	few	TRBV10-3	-	TGTGCCATCGGGGCACAGGGACGCGAGCAGTACTTC	CAIGAQGREQYF
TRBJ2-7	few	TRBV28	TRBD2	TGTGCCAGCAGTTTGGGAGGGCTAGGGCAGTACTTC	CASSLGGLGQYF
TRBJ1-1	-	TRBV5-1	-	TGCGCCAGCAGCCCCCGGGGCCCGGGCACTGAAGCTTTCTTT	CASSPRGPGTEAFF
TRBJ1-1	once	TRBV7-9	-	TGTGCCAGCAGCTTGGACAGTACTGAAGCTTTCTTT	CASSLDSTEAFF
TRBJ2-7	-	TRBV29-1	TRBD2	TGCAGCGTTGCGGGACTAGCGGGGGGCGAGCAGTACTTC	CSVAGLAGGEQYF
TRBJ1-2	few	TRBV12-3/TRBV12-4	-	TGTGCCAGCAGTTTACCGGCGGGGAGCTATGGCTACACCTTC	CASSLPAGSYGYTF
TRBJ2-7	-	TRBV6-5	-	TGTGCCAGCAGTCCCGATCTTTGCGAGCAGTACTTC	CASSPDLCEQYF
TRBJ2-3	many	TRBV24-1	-	TGTGCCACCGAGGGGGGGCTCGCAGATACGCAGTATTTT	CATEGGLADTQYF
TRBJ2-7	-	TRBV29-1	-	TGCAGCGTCGAGCCCTCTATGGACGAGCAGTACTTC	CSVEPSMDEQYF
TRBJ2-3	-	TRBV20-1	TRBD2	TGCAGTGCTAGGTCCGGGACTAGCGGGGATGGGGGAGATACGCAGTATTTT	CSARSGTSGDGGDTQYF
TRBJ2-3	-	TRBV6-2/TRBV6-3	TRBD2	TGTGCCAGCAGGGAACTAGCGGGGGCTACGCAGTATTTT	CASRELAGATQYF
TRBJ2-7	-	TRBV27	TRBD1	TGTGCCAGCAGATTACAGGGGGCTAGTATCTACGAGCAGTACTTC	CASRLQGASIYEQYF
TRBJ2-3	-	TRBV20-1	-	TGCAGTGCTGCGGCCCTAACAGAAAGCACAGATACGCAGTATTTT	CSAAALTESTDTQYF
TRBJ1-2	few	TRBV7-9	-	TGTGCCAGCAGCTTAGTTCAGGGTTTCGGGGGCTACACCTTC	CASSLVQGFGGYTF
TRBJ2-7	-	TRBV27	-	TGTGCCAGCAGGCAGAGCCTCCCCCTCGAGCAGTACTTC	CASRQSLPLEQYF
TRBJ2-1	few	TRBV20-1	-	TGCAGTGCTACCACCCGGGACTCTTCGGGGGATGAGCAGTTCTTC	CSATTRDSSGDEQFF
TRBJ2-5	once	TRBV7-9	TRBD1	TGTGCCAGCAGTAATAATCCACGGGACAGAGAGACCCAGTACTTC	CASSNNPRDRETQYF
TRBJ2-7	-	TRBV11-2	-	TGTGCCAGCAGCTTAGCGATGCGGGATAGGGGCCACTACGAGCAGTACTTC	CASSLAMRDRGHYEQYF
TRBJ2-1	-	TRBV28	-	TGTGCCAGCAAGTTCGAAAAACAGGAAGACGATGAGCAGTTCTTC	CASKFEKQEDDEQFF
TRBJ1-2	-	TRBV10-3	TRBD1	TGTGCCATCAGTGGCACGACAGGGGGCTCCTCAGTGGGCGGCTACACCTTC	CAISGTTGGSSVGGYTF
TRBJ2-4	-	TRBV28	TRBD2	TGTGCCAGCAGTTTCGGTTCTAGCGGGGCGCTAGCCAAAAACATTCAGTACTTC	CASSFGSSGALAKNIQYF
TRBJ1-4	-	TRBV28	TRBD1	TGTGCCAGCAGTCCAGGGGGTATTGCAACTAATGAAAAACTGTTTTTT	CASSPGGIATNEKLFF
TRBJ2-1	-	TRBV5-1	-	TGCGCCAGCAGAAACTCTATGGGAACGAATGAGCAGTTCTTC	CASRNSMGTNEQFF
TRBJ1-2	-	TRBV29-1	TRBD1	TGCAGTTTCTCGACAGGGCCGGGCTATGGCTACACCTTC	CSFSTGPGYGYTF
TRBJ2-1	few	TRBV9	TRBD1	TGTGCCAGCAGCGTTGGGACAGGGACCTACAATGAGCAGTTCTTC	CASSVGTGTYNEQFF
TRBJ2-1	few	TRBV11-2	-	TGTGCCAGCAGCTTCGGGAGCCCGCAGTTCTTC	CASSFGSPQFF
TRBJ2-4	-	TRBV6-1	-	TGTGCCAGCAGTGAAGCGCGGCCAGGATGGGACATTCAGTACTTC	CASSEARPGWDIQYF
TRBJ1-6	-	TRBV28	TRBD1	TGTGCCAGCAGTTTGGACAGGGCCTCCTATAATTCACCCCTCCACTTT	CASSLDRASYNSPLHF
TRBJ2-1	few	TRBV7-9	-	TGTGCCAGCAGCCCGCGGATAGATGAGCAGTTCTTC	CASSPRIDEQFF
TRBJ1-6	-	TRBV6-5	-	TGTGCCAGCGGAATGGGGGGAGAGTCCTATAATTCACCCCTCCACTTT	CASGMGGESYNSPLHF
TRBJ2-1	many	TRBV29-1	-	TGCAGCGTTCTGACCCAGACAAGGAATGAGCAGTTCTTC	CSVLTQTRNEQFF
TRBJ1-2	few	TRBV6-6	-	TGTGCCAGCAGTTACCTAAGGCAAGACAATTATGGCTACACCTTC	CASSYLRQDNYGYTF
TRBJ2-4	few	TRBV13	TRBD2	TGTGCCAGCAGCTTGAGGACTAGCGGGAGGTCGGACATTCAGTACTTC	CASSLRTSGRSDIQYF